A selection of T cell receptor beta chains follows, all from one sample in a study of OX40 agonist ivuxolimab in advanced cancers. Profiled with immunoSEQ multiplex PCR; TCRdb holds only in-frame clones, not every one. The repertoire consists of 65,000 to 95,000 clones, with about 94% occurring once and the leading ten covering over 8.5%. This sample comprised CD4+ or CD8+ T cells sorted from blood, obtained in a trial of the OX40 agonist ivuxolimab. The receptors were sampled from an adult with an advanced solid tumor such as melanoma, head and neck, liver or kidney cancer. The CDR3 runs from the conserved cysteine through the conserved F or W. D genes are given only for firm matches. Expanded clones get a size class; other rows say once, few or many, or leave the size out.

>TRBV14|TRBJ2-7|17|NA|TRBD1
CASSRDRGQLLSYEQYF
TGTGCCAGCAGTCGTGACCGGGGACAGCTTCTTTCCTACGAGCAGTACTTC
>TRBV28|TRBJ2-3|15|NA|TRBD2
CASSLGLATTDTQYF
TGTGCCAGCAGTTTGGGACTAGCAACGACAGATACGCAGTATTTT
>TRBV7-2|TRBJ2-1|16|NA|TRBD2
CASSSPSGSSYNEQFF
TGTGCCAGCAGCTCCCCTAGCGGGAGCTCCTACAATGAGCAGTTCTTC
>TRBV28|TRBJ1-4|15|NA|TRBD1
CASSPPGQVNEKLFF
TGTGCCAGCAGTCCTCCGGGACAGGTTAATGAAAAACTGTTTTTT
>TRBV28|TRBJ2-7|12|NA|NA
CASSLASYEQYF
TGTGCCAGCTCCTTAGCGTCCTACGAGCAGTACTTC
>TRBV25-1|TRBJ1-2|13|NA|NA
CASSEYAGDGYTF
TGTGCCAGCAGTGAATACGCCGGGGACGGCTACACCTTC
>TRBV28|TRBJ2-5|14|NA|NA
CASSLRSVQETQYF
TGTGCCAGCAGTTTAAGGTCCGTCCAAGAGACCCAGTACTTC
>TRBV7-9|TRBJ2-5|11|NA|NA
CASSIGETQYF
TGTGCCAGCAGCATTGGGGAGACCCAGTACTTC
>TRBV9|TRBJ1-1|12|NA|NA
CASSVDRGRAFF
TGTGCCAGCAGCGTAGACCGGGGGCGGGCTTTCTTT
>TRBV7-3|TRBJ2-2|15|once|TRBD2
CASTSSGGNTGELFF
TGTGCCAGCACCTCTAGCGGGGGGAACACCGGGGAGCTGTTTTTT
>TRBV5-1|TRBJ1-2|13|NA|NA
CASSLSGDYGYTF
TGCGCCAGCAGCTTGTCGGGTGACTATGGCTACACCTTC
>TRBV27|TRBJ2-7|14|NA|NA
CASSYGLLQDEQYF
TGTGCCAGCAGTTACGGACTCCTACAGGACGAGCAGTACTTC
>TRBV30|TRBJ2-5|13|once|NA
CAWTSSLQETQYF
TGTGCCTGGACCAGTAGCCTCCAAGAGACCCAGTACTTC
>TRBV28|TRBJ1-6|19|once|NA
CASSLFSGEPRVGNSPLHF
TGTGCCAGCAGTTTATTTTCGGGTGAACCTCGGGTGGGGAATTCACCCCTCCACTTT
>TRBV5-1|TRBJ2-2|16|NA|NA
CASSHYRDPNTGELFF
TGCGCCAGCAGCCATTACCGGGACCCGAACACCGGGGAGCTGTTTTTT
>TRBV6-1|TRBJ1-4|18|NA|TRBD1
CASSDGDSPSAGWEKLFF
TGTGCCAGCAGTGACGGGGACAGCCCTTCTGCGGGGTGGGAAAAACTGTTTTTT
>TRBV12-2|TRBJ2-5|13|NA|NA
CASRLTGRETQYF
TGTGCAAGTCGCTTGACAGGGAGGGAGACCCAGTACTTC
>TRBV10-3|TRBJ1-2|12|few|NA
CAIPGASYGYTF
TGTGCCATTCCGGGGGCATCCTATGGCTACACCTTC
>TRBV7-3|TRBJ2-1|15|NA|NA
CASSLTLNSGREQFF
TGTGCCAGCAGCTTAACCCTAAACTCCGGCCGCGAGCAGTTCTTC
>TRBV5-6|TRBJ2-5|15|NA|TRBD2
CASSAGLAGGETQYF
TGTGCCAGCAGCGCTGGACTAGCGGGAGGAGAGACCCAGTACTTC
>TRBV7-7|TRBJ2-2|18|NA|TRBD2
CASSHSSGRASNTGELFF
TGTGCCAGCAGCCATTCTAGCGGGAGGGCGTCGAACACCGGGGAGCTGTTTTTT
>TRBV9|TRBJ1-6|14|few|NA
CASSPTGGNSPLHF
TGTGCCAGCAGCCCCACGGGGGGAAATTCACCCCTCCACTTT
>TRBV19|TRBJ1-5|15|NA|TRBD1
CASTWGTALNQPQHF
TGTGCCAGTACCTGGGGGACAGCCCTTAATCAGCCCCAGCATTTT
>TRBV7-9|TRBJ2-3|17|NA|TRBD2
CASSPKGAGGDTDTQYF
TGTGCCAGCAGCCCGAAGGGAGCGGGAGGGGACACAGATACGCAGTATTTT
>TRBV5-4|TRBJ1-2|15|NA|NA
CASSLGITGRPGYTF
TGTGCCAGCAGCTTGGGTATCACAGGGCGTCCTGGCTACACCTTC
>TRBV5-6|TRBJ2-7|14|NA|NA
CASTSPNLGGEQYF
TGTGCCAGCACCTCCCCCAACCTCGGCGGCGAGCAGTACTTC
>TRBV5-5|TRBJ1-1|13|NA|NA
CASSEGPNTEAFF
TGTGCCAGCAGCGAGGGACCTAACACTGAAGCTTTCTTT
>TRBV13|TRBJ1-1|13|few|NA
CASSLSPGTEAFF
TGTGCCAGCAGCTTATCACCCGGGACTGAAGCTTTCTTT
>TRBV2|TRBJ2-7|14|NA|TRBD1
CASSAGSGGTEQYF
TGTGCCAGCAGTGCGGGGTCAGGGGGTACCGAGCAGTACTTC
>TRBV19|TRBJ2-4|16|NA|NA
CASSIQGNIAKNIQYF
TGTGCCAGTAGTATCCAAGGGAACATAGCCAAAAACATTCAGTACTTC
>TRBV27|TRBJ2-7|14|NA|NA
CASSLLAEPYEQYF
TGTGCCAGCAGCCTGCTCGCGGAGCCTTACGAGCAGTACTTC
>TRBV19|TRBJ1-3|15|once|NA
CASSLMAAIGNTIYF
TGTGCCAGTAGTCTTATGGCGGCTATCGGAAACACCATATATTTT
>TRBV7-9|TRBJ2-2|14|NA|NA
CASSYLPNTGELFF
TGTGCCAGCAGCTACTTACCGAACACCGGGGAGCTGTTTTTT
>TRBV9|TRBJ1-1|14|NA|TRBD1
CVSSVGTVNTEAFF
TGTGTCAGCAGCGTCGGGACAGTGAACACTGAAGCTTTCTTT
>TRBV19|TRBJ1-5|11|NA|NA
CASGYNQPQHF
TGTGCCAGTGGCTACAATCAGCCCCAGCATTTT
>TRBV27|TRBJ1-5|13|NA|NA
CASSFGRAQPQHF
TGTGCCAGCAGTTTTGGGAGGGCTCAGCCCCAGCATTTT
>TRBV5-4|TRBJ2-7|16|NA|TRBD2
CASSLDGGGDPYEQYF
TGTGCCAGCAGCTTGGATGGCGGGGGGGACCCCTACGAGCAGTACTTC
>TRBV28|TRBJ2-7|14|NA|TRBD2
CASQPGRAYHEQYF
TGTGCCAGCCAGCCGGGGAGGGCTTACCACGAGCAGTACTTC
>TRBV7-6|TRBJ2-5|14|once|TRBD1
CASSLRTGKETQYF
TGTGCCAGCAGCTTAAGGACAGGGAAAGAGACCCAGTACTTC
>TRBV28|TRBJ2-2|16|NA|NA
CASSSQASSDTGELFF
TGTGCCAGCAGTTCACAGGCGAGCTCTGATACCGGGGAGCTGTTTTTT
>TRBV6-6|TRBJ2-1|14|NA|TRBD2
CASSSGTSYNEQFF
TGTGCCAGCAGTTCCGGGACTAGCTACAATGAGCAGTTCTTC
>TRBV19|TRBJ2-2|15|once|TRBD1
CASSEDRGPAGELFF
TGTGCCAGTAGTGAGGACAGGGGGCCTGCAGGGGAGCTGTTTTTT
>TRBV4-3|TRBJ2-2|15|NA|TRBD2
CASSQDGGRAGELFF
TGCGCCAGCAGCCAAGATGGTGGGAGGGCCGGGGAGCTGTTTTTT
>TRBV2|TRBJ2-4|12|NA|NA
CASSVNTPEKYF
TGTGCCAGCAGTGTTAATACCCCGGAGAAGTACTTC
>TRBV9|TRBJ1-4|15|NA|NA
CASSVEEGTNEKLFF
TGTGCCAGCAGCGTAGAAGAGGGCACTAATGAAAAACTGTTTTTT
>TRBV6-6|TRBJ1-4|14|NA|NA
CASSTGTTYEKLFF
TGTGCCAGCAGCACCGGGACAACCTATGAAAAACTGTTTTTT
>TRBV5-1|TRBJ2-7|13|once|NA
CASSLEAIHEQYF
TGCGCCAGCAGCTTGGAGGCAATCCACGAGCAGTACTTC
>TRBV19|TRBJ2-7|14|NA|TRBD2
CASSPGLAGYEQYF
TGTGCCAGTAGTCCCGGACTAGCGGGCTACGAGCAGTACTTC
>TRBV11-3|TRBJ2-1|16|NA|TRBD2
CASSARLAGAYNEQFF
TGTGCCAGCAGCGCCCGACTAGCGGGGGCCTACAATGAGCAGTTCTTC
>TRBV10-1|TRBJ2-2|17|NA|TRBD2
CASSESLAGGPTGELFF
TGCGCCAGCAGTGAGTCATTAGCGGGGGGACCCACCGGGGAGCTGTTTTTT
>TRBV25-1|TRBJ2-7|12|NA|NA
CASSAVSYEQYF
TGTGCCAGCAGTGCAGTGTCCTACGAGCAGTACTTC
>TRBV5-3|TRBJ1-5|19|NA|NA
CARSFCGTPNGPLNQPQHF
TGTGCCAGAAGCTTCTGCGGGACACCAAACGGCCCTCTTAATCAGCCCCAGCATTTT
>TRBV30|TRBJ1-1|13|NA|NA
CAWSGGQNGWAFF
TGTGCCTGGAGTGGGGGTCAGAACGGATGGGCTTTCTTT
>TRBV11-1|TRBJ2-3|11|once|NA
CASTGGTTQYF
TGTGCCAGCACCGGTGGGACTACGCAGTATTTT
>TRBV6-5|TRBJ2-5|11|NA|NA
CATNKGETQYF
TGTGCCACTAATAAGGGAGAGACCCAGTACTTC
>TRBV6-4|TRBJ1-1|13|NA|NA
CASSEGRNTEAFF
TGTGCCAGCAGTGAAGGCAGAAACACTGAAGCTTTCTTT
>TRBV6-1|TRBJ2-2|14|few|TRBD1
CASKQGPNTGELFF
TGTGCCAGTAAACAGGGGCCGAACACCGGGGAGCTGTTTTTT
>TRBV27|TRBJ2-7|15|NA|NA
CASSLVGGSSYEQYF
TGTGCCAGCAGTTTAGTGGGCGGGTCTTCCTACGAGCAGTACTTC
>TRBV6-5|TRBJ2-7|15|NA|NA
CASSPGQSSSYEQYF
TGTGCCAGCAGTCCCGGACAGAGTAGCTCCTACGAGCAGTACTTC
>TRBV6-5|TRBJ1-5|13|NA|NA
CASSYGQNQPQHF
TGTGCCAGCAGTTATGGGCAGAATCAGCCCCAGCATTTT